Each of the 15 T cell receptor beta chains below was sequenced from the same sample in a study of shared clonotypes between healthy human individuals. Clones were sequenced by immunoSEQ multiplex PCR, and TCRdb holds only the in-frame ones, with some missing. This table has millions of clones, 90% to 95% appearing once. The sample consisted of naive CD4+ T cells sorted from blood. Subset noted: CD45RA+ positively selected. These TCRs come from a man between 18 and 35 years old in good health.

The chain combines TRBV19 with TRBJ2-2; possible D gene TRBD2, 5 bases. The CDR3 is 15 amino acids. Germline V gene sequence: CDR1 LNHDA, CDR2 SQIVND (reference sequence). V lost 7 bases and J 4 bases, leaving 16 bases between the germline ends. The chain's CDR3 is CASKPGTGSTGELFF. The CDR3 DNA reads as TGTGCCAGTAAGCCGGGAACTGGAAGCACCGGGGAGCTGTTTTTT.

The rearrangement links TRBV5-1 to TRBJ2-1; D is ambiguous. CDR3 length: 15 residues. Trimming cost V 4 bases and J 8 bases, with 19 bases left between them. Germline-derived CDR1 and CDR2 are SGHRS and YFSETQ. CDR3 in DNA: TGCGCCAGCAGCCTCGGACGGGCGGTTTACGATGAGCAGTTCTTC. Protein product: CASSLGRAVYDEQFF.

This sequence joins TRBV5-4 and TRBJ2-1; TRBD2 aligns across 8 bases. J lost 6 bases, V lost 3 bases, and 14 bases had no gene match. The V gene's germline CDR1 is SGHNT and CDR2 YYREEE (reference sequence). This CDR3 region has 17 residues. This CDR3 is CASSSYREGRLGNEQFF. In DNA, the CDR3 is TGTGCCAGCAGCTCCTATCGGGAGGGCCGGTTAGGCAATGAGCAGTTCTTC.

This chain connects TRBV2 to TRBJ2-2, with TRBD1 matching 7 bases. J lost 0 bases, V lost 7 bases, and 11 bases had no gene match. Germline CDR1 is SNHLY and CDR2 is FYNNEI. This CDR3 has 17 amino acids. This chain's CDR3 is CASTRDSRPANTGELFF. DNA for the CDR3: TGTGCCAGCACCAGGGACAGCCGCCCGGCGAACACCGGGGAGCTGTTTTTT. The complete variable domain, with remaining parts taken from reference TRBV2 and TRBJ2-2, reads EPEVTQTPSHQVTQMGQEVILRCVPISNHLYFYWYRQILGQKVEFLVSFYNNEISEKSEIFDDQFSVERPDGSNFTLKIRSTKLEDSAMYFCASTRDSRPANTGELFFGEGSRLTVL.

Concerning this clone itself: The sample has other DNA sequences that encode this CDR3 too. The chain has TRBV7-9 and TRBJ2-7; 11 bases are a match to TRBD1. CDR1 and CDR2 from the germline V gene are SEHNR and FQNEAQ (reference sequence). This CDR3 contains 14 residues. V was pared by 4 bases and J by 3 bases, with 2 bases of the junction left unmatched. CDR3 bases: TGTGCCAGCAGCTCAGGGACAGGGGGCTACGAGCAGTACTTC. Translation gives CASSSGTGGYEQYF.

Regarding this clone: The sample contains more than one DNA sequence encoding this CDR3. The gene calls are TRBV7-6 and TRBJ2-5; 12 nucleotides align to TRBD2. The germline V gene encodes CDR1 SGHVS and CDR2 FNYEAQ. V lost 5 bases, J lost 1 base, and 2 bases stayed unmatched. The CDR3 covers 15 residues. The CDR3 loop reads CASSRLAGVQETQYF. The CDR3 bases are TGTGCCAGCAGCCGACTAGCGGGGGTCCAAGAGACCCAGTACTTC.

CDR3 DNA: TGTGCCAGCAGCCGACAGGGGTCAACGACCTACGAGCAGTACTTC. Translated: CASSRQGSTTYEQYF. The rearrangement joins TRBV9 to TRBJ2-7; 8 bases align to TRBD1. Germline V gene sequence: CDR1 SGDLS, CDR2 YYNGEE. V was clipped by 4 bases and J by 2 bases; unmatched bases: 8. CDR3 length: 15 amino acids.

The sample holds one count of this clone. The genes are TRBV5-4 and TRBJ2-1, with TRBD1 matching over 9 bases. V lost 0 bases to trimming and J lost 5 bases; unmatched junction nucleotides: 3. Germline V lookup: CDR1 SGHNT, CDR2 YYREEE (reference sequence). The CDR3 sequence is 15 residues long. Here the CDR3 DNA reads TGTGCCAGCAGCTTGGGGGGGACAGGGAACAATGAGCAGTTCTTC. It encodes CASSLGGTGNNEQFF.

The J gene is TRBJ2-1, the V gene TRBV25-1, with D uncertain. This CDR3 spans 12 amino acids. The V gene lost 5 bases and the J gene lost 12 bases, with 14 bases spanning the gap. The germline V gene has CDR1 MGHDK and CDR2 SYGVNS. In DNA form, the CDR3 reads TGTGCCAGCAGTCCAACCACATCAGGGCAGTTCTTC. Its translation is CASSPTTSGQFF.

The gene calls are TRBV5-1 and TRBJ1-1, with 8 bases identical to TRBD1. With 0 bases clipped from V and 4 bases from J, the junction kept 5 bases outside the gene matches. This CDR3 region has 15 residues. CDR1 is SGHRS, CDR2 YFSETQ, per germline. The CDR3 coding sequence is TGCGCCAGCAGCTTGGCCGCAGGGGGCTTCACTGAAGCTTTCTTT. Translated, it gives CASSLAAGGFTEAFF.

J is TRBJ2-5 and V is TRBV5-6, with no clear D. Trimming removed 4 bases from V and 7 bases from J, with 11 bases in between. CDR3 length: 12 residues. Germline loops: CDR1 SGHDT, CDR2 YYEEEE. The CDR3 loop is CASSGKRGTQYF. Written as DNA, the CDR3 is TGTGCCAGCAGCGGCAAACGAGGGACCCAGTACTTC.

The chain employs TRBV11-2 and TRBJ2-2; no clear D. The CDR3 extends over 16 amino acids. V dropped 4 bases and J dropped 4 bases, with 16 bases sitting between them. CDR1 and CDR2 from the germline V gene are SGHAT and FQNNGV. The CDR3 DNA is TGTGCCAGCAGCTCCCCCCGGTGGGCCCGCACCGGGGAGCTGTTTTTT. This gives the protein CASSSPRWARTGELFF. The complete variable domain, with remaining parts taken from reference TRBV11-2 and TRBJ2-2, reads EAGVAQSPRYKIIEKRQSVAFWCNPISGHATLYWYQQILGQGPKLLIQFQNNGVVDDSQLPKDRFSAERLKGVDSTLKIQPAKLEDSAVYLCASSSPRWARTGELFFGEGSRLTVL.

A note on this clone: Mismatch with germline at one junction end may stem from a read error. The chain has TRBV7-7 and TRBJ2-5, with TRBD1 identical over 7 bases. Germline loops: CDR1 SSHAT, CDR2 FNYEAQ (reference sequence). This CDR3 has 13 residues. In DNA form, the CDR3 reads TGTGCTAGCAGCCGAGACAGGGATGAGACCCAGTACTTC. Translating it yields CASSRDRDETQYF.

The chain links TRBV10-2 to TRBJ2-7; D uncertain. CDR1 and CDR2 from the germline V gene are WSHSY and SAAADI. The CDR3 runs to 14 residues. V lost 5 bases and J 0 bases, leaving 11 bases between the germline ends. This CDR3 reads CASSLSDVSYEQYF. In DNA form, the CDR3 reads TGCGCCAGCAGTCTTTCTGACGTCTCCTACGAGCAGTACTTC.

This chain uses TRBV9 with TRBJ2-3; the match to TRBD2 covers 10 bases. The CDR3 extends over 18 amino acids. Per germline, CDR1 SGDLS and CDR2 YYNGEE. V gave up 2 bases and J gave up 3 bases; unmatched junction bases: 12. The CDR3 sequence is CASSVGGGLALGTDTQYF. DNA for the CDR3: TGTGCCAGCAGCGTTGGTGGGGGACTAGCGTTAGGGACAGATACGCAGTATTTT.